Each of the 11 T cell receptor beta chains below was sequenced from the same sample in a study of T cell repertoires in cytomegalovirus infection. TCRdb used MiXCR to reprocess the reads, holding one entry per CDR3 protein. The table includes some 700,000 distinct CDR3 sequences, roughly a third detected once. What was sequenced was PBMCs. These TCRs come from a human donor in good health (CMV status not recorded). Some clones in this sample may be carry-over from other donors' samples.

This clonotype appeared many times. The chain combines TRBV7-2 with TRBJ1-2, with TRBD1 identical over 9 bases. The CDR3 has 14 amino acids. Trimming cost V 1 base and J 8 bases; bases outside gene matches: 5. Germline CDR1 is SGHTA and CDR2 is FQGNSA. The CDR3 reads CASSLDRGRRGYTF. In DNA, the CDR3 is TGTGCCAGCAGCTTAGACAGGGGGCGCAGGGGCTACACCTTC.

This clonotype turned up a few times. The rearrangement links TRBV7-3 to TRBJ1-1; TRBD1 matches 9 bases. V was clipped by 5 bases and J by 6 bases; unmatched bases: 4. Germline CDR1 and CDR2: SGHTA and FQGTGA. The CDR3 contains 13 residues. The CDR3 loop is CASSRQGEAEAFF. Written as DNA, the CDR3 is TGTGCCAGCAGCAGACAGGGGGAGGCTGAAGCTTTCTTT.

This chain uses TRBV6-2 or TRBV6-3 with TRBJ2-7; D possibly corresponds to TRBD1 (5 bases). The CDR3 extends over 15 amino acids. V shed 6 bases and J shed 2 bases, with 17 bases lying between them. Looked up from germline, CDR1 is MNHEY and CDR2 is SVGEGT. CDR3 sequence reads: CASRLVDSFTYEQYF. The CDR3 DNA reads TGTGCCAGCAGACTGGTAGACAGTTTCACCTACGAGCAGTACTTC.

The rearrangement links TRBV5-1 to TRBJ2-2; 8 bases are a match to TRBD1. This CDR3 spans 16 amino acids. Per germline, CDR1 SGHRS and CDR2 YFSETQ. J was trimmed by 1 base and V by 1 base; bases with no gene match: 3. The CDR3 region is CASSLIGTGNTGELFF. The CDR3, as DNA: TGCGCCAGCAGCTTGATCGGGACAGGGAACACCGGGGAGCTGTTTTTT.

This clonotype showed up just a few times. The chain's CDR3 is CASSATGDFNQPQHF. In DNA, the CDR3 is TGTGCCAGCAGTGCGACAGGTGATTTCAATCAGCCCCAGCATTTT. V gene TRBV12-3 or TRBV12-4 combines with J gene TRBJ1-5; D is possibly TRBD1 (6 bases). CDR3 length: 15 residues. V dropped 5 bases and J dropped 3 bases, with 14 bases sitting between them.

The CDR3 loop reads CAWKRNSLGEQYF. The CDR3 DNA is TGTGCCTGGAAAAGAAATTCATTGGGCGAGCAGTACTTC. The chain combines TRBV30 with TRBJ2-7, with unresolved D. The CDR3 extends over 13 amino acids. CDR1 is GTSNPN, CDR2 SVGIG, per germline (reference sequence). Trimming removed 4 bases from V and 6 bases from J, with 16 bases in between.

In DNA form, the CDR3 reads TGTGCCAGCACCTATTCCTCTAGCACAGATACGCAGTATTTT. This sequence encodes CASTYSSSTDTQYF. The V call is TRBV6-5, the J call TRBJ2-3; D unclear. Trimming stripped 7 bases from V and 0 bases from J, with 11 bases between. Germline V gene sequence: CDR1 MNHEY, CDR2 SVGAGI. The CDR3 runs 14 residues.

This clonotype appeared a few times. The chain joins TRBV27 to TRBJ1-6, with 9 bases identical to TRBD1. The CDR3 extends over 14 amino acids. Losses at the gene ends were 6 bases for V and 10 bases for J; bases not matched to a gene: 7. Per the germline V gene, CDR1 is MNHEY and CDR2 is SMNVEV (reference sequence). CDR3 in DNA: TGTGCCAGCAGCCCAACAGGGGGCGCGTCACCCCTCCACTTT. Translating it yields CASSPTGGASPLHF.

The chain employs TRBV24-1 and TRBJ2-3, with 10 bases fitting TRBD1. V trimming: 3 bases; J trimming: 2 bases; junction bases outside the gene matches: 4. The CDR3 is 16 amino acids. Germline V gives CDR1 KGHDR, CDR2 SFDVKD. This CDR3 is CATSDRDRGYTDTQYF. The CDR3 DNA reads TGTGCCACCAGTGATCGGGACAGGGGATACACAGATACGCAGTATTTT.

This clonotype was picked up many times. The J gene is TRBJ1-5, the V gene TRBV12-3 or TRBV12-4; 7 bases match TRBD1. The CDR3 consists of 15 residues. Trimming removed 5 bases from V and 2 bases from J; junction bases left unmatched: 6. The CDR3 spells CASSLTGVGNQPQHF. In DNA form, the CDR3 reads TGTGCCAGCAGTCTAACAGGGGTAGGCAATCAGCCCCAGCATTTT.

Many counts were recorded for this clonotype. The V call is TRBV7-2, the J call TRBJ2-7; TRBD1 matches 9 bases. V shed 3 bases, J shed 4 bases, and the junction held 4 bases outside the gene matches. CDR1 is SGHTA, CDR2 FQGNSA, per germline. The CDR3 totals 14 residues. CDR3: CASSLTGGWYEQYF. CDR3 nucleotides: TGTGCCAGCAGCTTGACAGGGGGATGGTACGAGCAGTACTTC.